This T cell receptor beta chain is from a study of read filtering for tumor transcriptome and immune sequencing. Bone marrow was sampled from every patient at the time of active disease. This CDR3 has 15 residues. The V gene end was trimmed by 6 bases and the J gene end by 1 base; junction bases not matched to a gene: 3. In germline, CDR1 is MNHNS, CDR2 SASEGT. Molecular barcoded adaptors covering alpha/delta and beta/gamma chains were used on approximately 400 ng RNA. MiXCR, run by TCRdb on the reads, gives a single entry per CDR3 protein. The data hold 35,000 to 40,000 distinct CDR3 sequences, with about an eighth observed a single time. Worth noting for this clonotype: Just one base apart from a much larger clone, this may be a read error.

Sequenced sample: a population of CD138-negative cells sorted from bone marrow. This sequence originates from a donor at least 40 years old with multiple myeloma. V gene TRBV6-1 combines with J gene TRBJ2-3; TRBD2 matches at 11 bases. This chain's CDR3 is CASRELAGGTDTQYF. Here the CDR3 DNA reads TGTGCCAGCAGAGAACTAGCGGGAGGCACAGATACGCAGTATTTT.